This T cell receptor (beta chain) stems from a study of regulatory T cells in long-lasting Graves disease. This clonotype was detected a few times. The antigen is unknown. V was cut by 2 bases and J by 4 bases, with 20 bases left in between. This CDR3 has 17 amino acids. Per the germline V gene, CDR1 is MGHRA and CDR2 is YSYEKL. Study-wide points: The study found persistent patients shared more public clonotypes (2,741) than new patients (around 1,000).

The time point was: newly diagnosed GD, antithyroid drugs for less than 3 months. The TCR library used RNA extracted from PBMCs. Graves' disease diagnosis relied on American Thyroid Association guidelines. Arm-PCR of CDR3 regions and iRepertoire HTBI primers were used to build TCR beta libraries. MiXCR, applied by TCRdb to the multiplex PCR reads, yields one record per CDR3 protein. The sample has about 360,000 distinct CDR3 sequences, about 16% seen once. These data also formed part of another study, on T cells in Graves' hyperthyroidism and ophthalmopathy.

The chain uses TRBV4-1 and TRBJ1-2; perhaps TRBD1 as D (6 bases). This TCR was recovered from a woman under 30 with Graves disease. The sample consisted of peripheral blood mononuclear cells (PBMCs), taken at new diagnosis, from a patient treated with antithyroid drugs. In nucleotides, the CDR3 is TGCGCCAGCAGCCAAAGGGTTGACTCGGGACAAGTCTATGGCTACACCTTC. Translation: CASSQRVDSGQVYGYTF.